This entry features one T cell receptor beta chain sequence. The antigen remains unidentified. The isolated RNA, all of it, was reverse transcribed, so expressed TCRB transcripts were what got sequenced. Some 3.3 million reads per sample on average were obtained from naive, central memory and regulatory T cell samples. The repertoire was sequenced with immunoSEQ multiplex PCR; TCRdb's copy has only in-frame clones and lacks some. Of under 250,000 clones in the sample, 14% are singletons; the top ten hold about 0.024%. This entry belongs to a study of beta chain features in type 1 diabetes. Whole-study results and caveats: Insertion counts at VDJ junctions were lower in type 1 diabetes patients, who also showed more deletions there. Highly expressing activated T cells could be over-counted with a cDNA template.

This CDR3 is built from 15 residues. The J segment lost 1 base and the V segment lost 1 base, leaving 1 base of the junction unmatched. CDR1 is MGHDK, CDR2 SYGVNS, per germline. Via the markers CD45RO/CCR7/CD25/CD127/CD95/CD27, stem cell-like memory, regulatory, central memory and naive CD4+ cells were sorted. The receptor was isolated from a middle-aged woman in good health. The rearrangement joins TRBV25-1 to TRBJ2-7, with TRBD1 matching 10 bases. Sequenced: naive CD4+ T cells from blood. CDR3 in DNA: TGTGCCAGCAGTGAATGGACAGGGGGTTCCTACGAGCAGTACTTC. As protein: CASSEWTGGSYEQYF.